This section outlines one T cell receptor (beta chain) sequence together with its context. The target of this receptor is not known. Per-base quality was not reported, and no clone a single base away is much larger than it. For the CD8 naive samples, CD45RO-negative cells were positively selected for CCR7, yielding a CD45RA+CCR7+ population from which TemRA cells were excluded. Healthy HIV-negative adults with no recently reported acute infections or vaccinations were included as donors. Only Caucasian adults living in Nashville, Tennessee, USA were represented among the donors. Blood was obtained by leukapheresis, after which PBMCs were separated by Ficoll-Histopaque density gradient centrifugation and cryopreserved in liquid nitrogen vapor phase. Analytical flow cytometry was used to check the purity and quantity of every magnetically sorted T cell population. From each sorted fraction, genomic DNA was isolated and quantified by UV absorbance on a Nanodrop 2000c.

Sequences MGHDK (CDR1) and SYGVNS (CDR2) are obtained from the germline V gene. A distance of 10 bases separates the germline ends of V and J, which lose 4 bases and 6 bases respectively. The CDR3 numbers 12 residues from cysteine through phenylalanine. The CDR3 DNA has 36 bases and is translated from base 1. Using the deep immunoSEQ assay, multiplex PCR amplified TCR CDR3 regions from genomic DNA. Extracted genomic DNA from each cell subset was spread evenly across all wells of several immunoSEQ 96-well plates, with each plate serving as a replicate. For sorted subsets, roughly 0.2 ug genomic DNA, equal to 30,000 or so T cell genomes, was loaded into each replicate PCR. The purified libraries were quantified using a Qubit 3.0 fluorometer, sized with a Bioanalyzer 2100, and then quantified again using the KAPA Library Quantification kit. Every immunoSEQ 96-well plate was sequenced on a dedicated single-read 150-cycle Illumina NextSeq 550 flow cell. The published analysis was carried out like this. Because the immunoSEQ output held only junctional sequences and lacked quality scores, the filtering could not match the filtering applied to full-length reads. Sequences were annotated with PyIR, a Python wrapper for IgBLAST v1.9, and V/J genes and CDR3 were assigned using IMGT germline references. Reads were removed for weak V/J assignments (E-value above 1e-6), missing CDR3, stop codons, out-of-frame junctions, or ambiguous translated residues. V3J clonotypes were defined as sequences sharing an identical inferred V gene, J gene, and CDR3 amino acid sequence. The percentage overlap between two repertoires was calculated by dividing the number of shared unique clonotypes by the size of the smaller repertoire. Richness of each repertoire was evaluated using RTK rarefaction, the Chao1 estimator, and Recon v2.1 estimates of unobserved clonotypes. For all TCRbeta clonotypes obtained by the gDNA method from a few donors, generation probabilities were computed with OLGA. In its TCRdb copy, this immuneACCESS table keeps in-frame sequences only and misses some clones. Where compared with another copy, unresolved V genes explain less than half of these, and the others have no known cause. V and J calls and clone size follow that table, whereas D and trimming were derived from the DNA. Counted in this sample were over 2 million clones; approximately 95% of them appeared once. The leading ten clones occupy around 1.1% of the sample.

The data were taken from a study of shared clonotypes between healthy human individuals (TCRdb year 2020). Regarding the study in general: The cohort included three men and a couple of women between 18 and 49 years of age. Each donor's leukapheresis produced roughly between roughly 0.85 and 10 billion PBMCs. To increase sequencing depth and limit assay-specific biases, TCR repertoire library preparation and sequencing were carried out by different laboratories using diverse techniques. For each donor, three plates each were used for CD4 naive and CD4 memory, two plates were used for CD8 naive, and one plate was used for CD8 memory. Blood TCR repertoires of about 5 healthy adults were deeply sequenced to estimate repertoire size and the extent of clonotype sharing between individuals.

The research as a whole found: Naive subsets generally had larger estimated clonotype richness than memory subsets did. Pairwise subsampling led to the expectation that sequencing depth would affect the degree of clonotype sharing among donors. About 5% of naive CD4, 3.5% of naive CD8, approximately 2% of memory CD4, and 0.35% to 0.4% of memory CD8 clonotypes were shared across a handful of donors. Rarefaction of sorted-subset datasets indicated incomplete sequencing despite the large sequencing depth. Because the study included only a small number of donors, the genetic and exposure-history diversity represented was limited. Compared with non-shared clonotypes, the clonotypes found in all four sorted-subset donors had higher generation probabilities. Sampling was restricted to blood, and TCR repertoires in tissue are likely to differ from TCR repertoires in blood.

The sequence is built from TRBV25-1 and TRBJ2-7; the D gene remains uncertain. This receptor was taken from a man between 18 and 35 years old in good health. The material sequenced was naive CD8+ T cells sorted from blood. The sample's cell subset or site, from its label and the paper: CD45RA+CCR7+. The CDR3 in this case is CASSVMASEQYF. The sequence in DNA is TGTGCCAGCAGTGTTATGGCCTCCGAGCAGTACTTC.